These 5 T cell receptor beta chains came from one sample sequenced in a study of blood T cells in healthy people across ages (dated by TCRdb to about 2015). Library preparation employed 5' RACE. The sequencer was an Illumina HiSeq 2500. A second PCR of roughly 6 to 11 cycles was run with a J-beta primer mix and a sample-barcoded 5' primer. TCRdb reworked the public reads: Q25 trimming with fastp, MiXCR clone assembly, productive beta chains retained. Rows with a matching CDR3 protein are joined into one entry that keeps the most common DNA and genes. The sample data list some 640,000 distinct CDR3 sequences, and approximately 30% of these were observed just once. Of the sample, 15% to 17% is held by the ten largest clones. Material for sequencing was blood. These TCRs come from a woman of 80 years or more in good health.

This clonotype came up many times. The chain employs TRBV5-1 and TRBJ2-1; 7 nucleotides match TRBD1. Germline V gives CDR1 SGHRS, CDR2 YFSETQ. With V trimmed by 2 bases and J by 4 bases, 9 bases remained unmatched. The CDR3 is 16 residues long. The CDR3 nucleotides read TGCGCCAGCAGCTTTACCGGGACAGATATTTACAATGAGCAGTTCTTC. Translated: CASSFTGTDIYNEQFF.

V is TRBV30 and J is TRBJ2-2; TRBD2 is a possible D gene (7 bases). Trimming left V 4 bases short and J 4 bases short, with 16 bases between. CDR1 is GTSNPN and CDR2 is SVGIG in the germline V gene (reference sequence). The CDR3 covers 15 residues. The CDR3 region has the DNA TGTGCCTGGAAGTGGGGGGGCGCGGGCACCGGGGAGCTGTTTTTT. It encodes CAWKWGGAGTGELFF.

This clonotype has more than one count but fewer than ten. The rearrangement links TRBV28 to TRBJ1-4; D unclear. This CDR3 has 14 amino acids. The V end lost 2 bases, the J end lost 8 bases, and 12 bases lay between the germline ends. The germline V gene encodes CDR1 MDHEN and CDR2 SYDVKM. Here the CDR3 DNA reads TGTGCCAGCAGTTTAATGTACGACGGGGAAAAACTGTTTTTT. Translation gives CASSLMYDGEKLFF.

This clonotype has more than one count but fewer than ten. A much larger clone lies a single base off, so this may be a read error. This chain connects TRBV5-1 to TRBJ1-2; the D is unclear. V lost 0 bases and J lost 8, with 8 bases in between. Germline-derived CDR1 and CDR2 are SGHRS and YFSETQ. This CDR3 spans 12 amino acids. The CDR3 DNA reads TGCGCCAGCAGCTTGGCCTGTCAGGGCTACACCTTC. As protein: CASSLACQGYTF.

There are a few counts of this clonotype. A much larger clone differs by one base, so this may be a read error. This chain links TRBV7-8 with TRBJ2-1, with 9 nucleotides matching TRBD1. The germline V gene encodes CDR1 SGHVS and CDR2 FQNEAQ. Germline trimming cut 6 bases from V and 10 bases from J; bases unmatched to any gene: 10. The CDR3 runs to 14 residues. CDR3 bases: TGTGCCAGCAGGGCGGGACAGGGCTCGGACGAGCAGTTCTTC. This sequence encodes CASRAGQGSDEQFF. Full variable domain (rest looked up from reference TRBV7-8 and TRBJ2-1): GAGVSQSPRYKVAKRGQDVALRCDPISGHVSLFWYQQALGQGPEFLTYFQNEAQLDKSGLPSDRFFAERPEGSVSTLKIQRTQQEDSAVYLCASRAGQGSDEQFFGPGTRLTVL.